This T cell receptor (beta chain) was sequenced during a study of blood T cell repertoires in COVID-19 (TCRdb year 2020). Turning to the overall study: Collaborator samples came from the United States, Italy and Spain and covered acute and convalescent phases of COVID-19. Deeply sampled blood TCRbeta repertoires from subjects exposed to, actively infected with, or recovered from COVID-19 were included in the dataset. The material from the prospective study consisted of cDNA or gDNA derived from T cells, B-cell-depleted T cells, or PBMCs. Where HLA class I and class II types were available, the types were taken from metadata supplied by the sample provider, not from assay-based typing. The samples were drawn from the first 160 participants of the ongoing ImmuneRACE study and from over 950 subjects provided by 6 global collaborators. The repertoires were released in a freely available public database intended as a resource for research on the immune response to SARS-CoV-2. The sample metadata nearly always contained a de-identified subject ID, COVID-19 status, age in years and sex. Overall results and qualifications from the work: Clinical and demographic metadata were provided uncurated, with the amount varying by source and participant.

TCRbeta CDR3 regions were amplified from genomic DNA by means of the immunoSEQ Assay, a bias-controlled multiplex PCR. The study's processing was this. The number of nucleated cells in each sample was estimated from the amplification of reference gene primers within the assay. To quantify the absolute abundance of each unique TCRbeta CDR3 rearrangement, sequence reads were collapsed and filtered. For each sample, productive Simpson clonality was calculated as the square root of Simpson's diversity index across productive rearrangements. TCRdb's version of the immuneACCESS table is confined to in-frame rearrangements and falls short of the full clone set. An unresolved V gene accounts for under half of the shortfall where checked; the remainder is of unknown origin. V, J and clone size derive from that table, while D and trimming were established from the DNA sequence. The sample has about 120,000 clones on record, about four fifths of them singletons. 9.5% to 13% of the sample is held by the ten biggest clonotypes.

The collaborating institutions used their own protocols to collect whole blood in K2EDTA tubes. For TCRbeta analysis, collaborator samples were shipped as frozen whole blood, as isolated PBMCs, or as DNA extracted from either sample type. This clone was counted a few times. No antigen is known for it. Per-base quality was not reported, and no clone a single base away is much larger than it. V drops 1 base and J drops 5 bases, leaving 20 bases in between. Spanning cysteine to phenylalanine, the CDR3 consists of 17 amino acids. Only the CDR3 DNA stays, 51 bases, in frame from base 1. CDR1 is given as LGHNA and CDR2 as YNFKEQ, both from the germline V gene.

Source material: peripheral blood. This TCR was recovered from a human donor in a cohort sampled during active COVID-19. This sequence uses TRBV4-2 and TRBJ2-5; TRBD1 is perhaps the D gene, given 7 matching bases. The CDR3 protein sequence reads: CASSQARRQGGWETQYF. The nucleotide sequence is TGTGCCAGCAGCCAAGCCCGGAGACAGGGAGGTTGGGAGACCCAGTACTTC.